The T cell receptor beta chain under discussion was sequenced for a study of T-cell memory formation after mild COVID-19. TCRdb fed the 5' RACE reads into MiXCR, producing one record per CDR3 protein. The profile shows 400,000 to 450,000 distinct CDR3 sequences, about 20% of them singletons. This clonotype has a handful of counts. From germline, CDR1 is SGHVS and CDR2 FNYEAQ. The CDR3 consists of 13 residues. The ends were cut back, 2 bases at V and 6 bases at J, with 7 bases in the middle. The receptor comes from a man aged 18 to 30 who had mild COVID-19 (a few samples of this study predate the infection). Cell type and time point are not known. The chain joins TRBV7-6 to TRBJ2-2; the D is unclear. Sequences were obtained from PBMCs or a T cell subset sorted from them (not recorded which). The CDR3 DNA follows: TGTGCCAGCAGCTTAATGGTAGCCGGGGAGCTGTTTTTT. Its protein product is CASSLMVAGELFF.